This T cell receptor (beta chain) emerged from a study of T cell responses to AZD1222 COVID-19 vaccine. In the case of this clone: As yet, its antigen is unknown.

Method: immunoSEQ multiplex PCR; TCRdb's copy keeps in-frame clones and lacks some. This repertoire shows under 200,000 clones, about 91% found once; its top ten account for around 1.3%. Regarding the study as a whole: Donors in the cohort were predominantly white British and more often female, and clonal diversity was possibly underestimated. Reportedly, close to half of spike-specific TCRs are directed against unmutated variant regions. When two AZD1222 doses had been given, Spike-specific TCR breadth and depth rose. It was only 6 or 7 AZD1222 recipients who were seropositive at baseline.

In germline, CDR1 is SGHTS, CDR2 YDEGEE. V was clipped by 4 bases and J by 3 bases; unmatched bases: 7. This CDR3 has 15 amino acids. The receptor comes from an adult who received the AZD1222 COVID-19 vaccine. Sequenced material: peripheral blood, taken 28 days after the second AZD1222 dose. J is TRBJ2-3 and V is TRBV5-8; 8 bases map to TRBD1. The CDR3 region has the DNA TGTGCCAGCAGCCCCAGGGACAGGAGAACAGATACGCAGTATTTT. Translation gives CASSPRDRRTDTQYF.